This T cell receptor (beta chain) was captured by sequencing in a study of T-cell reconstitution after alpha-beta-depleted transplantation in children. The CDR3 is 15 amino acids. V was shortened by 5 bases and J by 8 bases, with 18 bases between the two germline ends. In germline, CDR1 is SGHTA, CDR2 FQGNSA. This clonotype was seen at least ten times. Construction of the TCRbeta library involved unique molecular identifiers. TCRdb re-called the PCR reads with MiXCR, one entry per CDR3 protein. The sample includes roughly 190,000 distinct CDR3 sequences, roughly 14% of them seen just once. The V gene is TRBV7-2, the J gene TRBJ1-4; the D is unclear. Sequences were derived from PBMCs from the stem cell graft donor, sampled from the stem cell graft. This clonotype was obtained from a human donor who donated a stem cell graft to a child with acute lymphoblastic leukemia. CDR3 sequence (DNA): TGTGCCAGCAGCGATATGCAGGCGAAAAGGGAAAAACTGTTTTTT. Protein: CASSDMQAKREKLFF. Based on the CDR3 plus reference TRBV7-2 and TRBJ1-4, the full variable domain is GAGVSQSPSNKVTEKGKDVELRCDPISGHTALYWYRQSLGQGLEFLIYFQGNSAPDKSGLPSDRFSAERTGGSVSTLTIQRTQQEDSAVYLCASSDMQAKREKLFFGSGTQLSVL.